This TCR beta chain came from a study of CD8+ T cells in alopecia areata. Study-level findings and limits: Greater clonality was observed in lesional scalp samples, especially alopecia totalis/universalis, versus normal scalp. Mice showed clearer TCR sharing than patients did, a gap that was possibly HLA-related.

A single count supports this clone. What it binds is not known. V lost 10 bases and J 7 bases, leaving 11 bases between the germline ends. CDR1 and CDR2 (germline): MNHEY, SMNVEV (reference sequence). The CDR3 loop spans 11 amino acids. It was from PBMCs that CD4+ and CD8+ T cells were sorted. The sequencing template was cDNA reverse transcribed from extracted RNA. Repertoires were generated with immunoSEQ multiplex PCR, while TCRdb's copy carries only in-frame clones and drops some. This repertoire shows under 250,000 clones, 45% to 70% found once; its top ten account for 4.9%. This rearrangement joins TRBV27 to TRBJ2-1; maybe TRBD1 (5 bases). This clonotype originated in a human donor in good health. Material: CD8+ T cells sorted from blood. CDR3 in amino acids: CAILKGNEQFF. CDR3 sequence (DNA): TGTGCCATCCTCAAGGGGAATGAGCAGTTCTTC.